This TCR beta chain was captured in a study of monozygotic twins with inflammatory bowel disease. There were around 3.5 ug of total RNA used for each TCR library. Using TCRalpha and TCRbeta cDNA, the researchers carried out two nested PCRs that lasted around 15 and 9 cycles. TCRdb reprocessed the 5' RACE reads and stores each CDR3 protein as one record, lacking DNA. The table lists over 110,000 distinct CDR3 sequences. The length of the CDR3 is 15 residues. CDR1 and CDR2 (germline): MNHEY, SMNVEV (reference sequence). The clonotype was recovered from a human donor with ulcerative colitis or Crohn's disease, or a healthy co-twin of an affected twin (not recorded which). J is TRBJ2-7 and V is TRBV27; TCRdb designates TRBD2, a call that cannot be tested without DNA. The sample comprised blood. The CDR3 sequence is CASSERSGRAYEQYF.